The 6 T cell receptor beta chains in this list originate from one sample, sequenced in a study of T-cell memory formation after mild COVID-19. TCRdb redid the calling of the 5' RACE reads with MiXCR, one entry per CDR3 protein. The sample lists 400,000 to 500,000 distinct CDR3 sequences, under 20% occurring once. Sequencing input: PBMCs or a T cell subset sorted from them (not recorded which). These TCRs come from a man aged 18 to 29 who had mild COVID-19 (a few samples of this study predate the infection). Cell type and time point are not known.

This clonotype was seen more than once but under ten times. For the CDR3, the DNA is TGTGCCAGCAGTTACTCGGTCGCGGCCGGGGAGCTGTTTTTT. It codes for CASSYSVAAGELFF. This chain joins TRBV6-5 and TRBJ2-2; D gene ambiguous. Trimming shortened V by 0 bases and J by 6 bases, and 8 bases separated the two germline ends. The germline gives CDR1 MNHEY, CDR2 SVGAGI. The CDR3 sequence is 14 residues long.

The V and J genes are TRBV3-1 and TRBJ2-1; 8 positions agree with TRBD2. J gave up 8 bases and V 4 bases, and 10 bases lay outside the gene matches. Germline V gene sequence: CDR1 LGHDT, CDR2 YNNKEL (reference sequence). The CDR3 sequence is 15 residues long. DNA for the CDR3: TGTGCCAGCAGCCCTCGGGGTAGCGGGGCGGATGAGCAGTTCTTC. This sequence encodes CASSPRGSGADEQFF.

There are a few counts of this clonotype. The chain recombines TRBV12-3 or TRBV12-4 with TRBJ1-6; D uncertain. This CDR3 has 13 residues. V shed 8 bases and J shed 10 bases, with 15 bases lying between them. As DNA, the CDR3 is TGTGCCAGCGCCTCCTCGGAGGGCTCACCCCTCCACTTT. Encoded protein: CASASSEGSPLHF.

The gene calls are TRBV5-6 and TRBJ2-7; maybe TRBD1 (6 bases). Germline CDR1 reads SGHDT; CDR2 reads YYEEEE. V dropped 4 bases and J dropped 5 bases, with 16 bases sitting between them. The CDR3 consists of 14 residues. The CDR3 spells CASSGGRGMDEQYV. CDR3 nucleotide sequence: TGTGCCAGCAGCGGGGGCCGGGGAATGGACGAGCAGTACGTC.

The V and J genes are TRBV6-6 and TRBJ2-2; 9 bases match TRBD1. This CDR3 region has 16 residues. Trimming took 6 bases from V and 3 from J; bases not matched to a gene: 8. Germline CDR1 and CDR2: MNHNY and SVGAGI (reference sequence). The DNA for the CDR3 is TGTGCCAGCAGGGATAACAGGGGGCGCGACACCGGGGAGCTGTTTTTT. It is translated as CASRDNRGRDTGELFF.

This clonotype turned up a few times. V usage is TRBV29-1 and J usage is TRBJ1-1; a weak D match, TRBD1 (5 bases). Germline CDR1 is SQVTM and CDR2 is ANQGSEA. This CDR3 has 13 residues. V lost 5 bases, J lost 0 bases, and 10 bases lay in between. CDR3 coding DNA: TGCAGCGTTATGGGACGGCTGAACACTGAAGCTTTCTTT. This encodes CSVMGRLNTEAFF. Full variable domain (outside the CDR3, taken from reference TRBV29-1 and TRBJ1-1): SAVISQKPSRDICQRGTSLTIQCQVDSQVTMMFWYRQQPGQSLTLIATANQGSEATYESGFVIDKFPISRPNLTFSTLTVSNMSPEDSSIYLCSVMGRLNTEAFFGQGTRLTVV.